These T cell receptor beta chains were read from a single sample in a study of T cells in Graves' hyperthyroidism and ophthalmopathy. MiXCR was run by TCRdb on the multiplex PCR reads, yielding one entry per CDR3 protein. Altogether around 690,000 distinct CDR3 sequences are present, roughly 17% being singletons, with the ten largest covering around 15%. Sequenced input: blood. Receptors originate from a man aged 50 to 60 with Graves' hyperthyroidism. The CDR3 runs from the conserved cysteine through the conserved F or W. D genes are given only for firm matches. Expanded clones are given a class, and other clones once, few, many or no size at all.

CDR3nt: TGTGCCAGCAGCTCCTGGCGGGGGGAAAATCGGGCAGGAGAAGCTTTCTTT
CDR3aa: CASSSWRGENRAGEAFF
v_gene: TRBV7-9
d_gene: -
abundance: many
j_gene: TRBJ1-1

CDR3nt: TGTGCCAGCAGTTTAAGCAGCACGGGGGGCTACACCTTC
CDR3aa: CASSLSSTGGYTF
v_gene: TRBV27
d_gene: -
abundance: -
j_gene: TRBJ1-2

CDR3nt: TGCGCCAGCAGCGGGAGTCCAAACTTGGGGGAGACCCAGTACTTC
CDR3aa: CASSGSPNLGETQYF
v_gene: TRBV5-1
d_gene: -
abundance: -
j_gene: TRBJ2-5

CDR3nt: TGTGCCAGCAGTGAACAAGCGGGAGGACCCTACGAGCAGTACTTC
CDR3aa: CASSEQAGGPYEQYF
v_gene: TRBV2
d_gene: TRBD2
abundance: many
j_gene: TRBJ2-7

CDR3nt: TGTGCCAGCAGCGTTTCCGCGACAGGCAAGCAGTACTTC
CDR3aa: CASSVSATGKQYF
v_gene: TRBV7-2
d_gene: -
abundance: many
j_gene: TRBJ2-7

CDR3nt: TGTGCCAGCAGCCAAATCATGGCGGTCTCCTACGAGCAGTACTTC
CDR3aa: CASSQIMAVSYEQYF
v_gene: TRBV14
d_gene: -
abundance: -
j_gene: TRBJ2-7

CDR3nt: TGTGCCAGCAGTGTGACCACCGGGGAGCTGTTTTTT
CDR3aa: CASSVTTGELFF
v_gene: TRBV12-3/TRBV12-4
d_gene: -
abundance: many
j_gene: TRBJ2-2

CDR3nt: TGCGCCAGCAGTGATTTAGGAGAGGCCACCTACGAGCAGTACTTC
CDR3aa: CASSDLGEATYEQYF
v_gene: TRBV10-2
d_gene: -
abundance: many
j_gene: TRBJ2-7

CDR3nt: TGTGCCACCAGCGGACAAACCTTACCCACAGATACGCAGTATTTT
CDR3aa: CATSGQTLPTDTQYF
v_gene: TRBV24-1
d_gene: -
abundance: many
j_gene: TRBJ2-3

CDR3nt: TGCGCCAGCAGCCAAGATCTTTACAAGATGAACACTGAAGCTTTCTTT
CDR3aa: CASSQDLYKMNTEAFF
v_gene: TRBV4-3
d_gene: -
abundance: few
j_gene: TRBJ1-1

CDR3nt: TGTGCCAGCAGTCCCACAGGCCACCCCACGCCCCAGCATTTT
CDR3aa: CASSPTGHPTPQHF
v_gene: TRBV6-1
d_gene: -
abundance: -
j_gene: TRBJ1-5

CDR3nt: TGTGCCAGCAGCTCCACATTAGGGGGGTTAGCCTACGAGCAGTACTTC
CDR3aa: CASSSTLGGLAYEQYF
v_gene: TRBV11-2
d_gene: -
abundance: few
j_gene: TRBJ2-7

CDR3nt: TGTGCCACCAGTGATCGGCGGACTAGCGGGAGGATCACCGGGGAGCTGTTTTTT
CDR3aa: CATSDRRTSGRITGELFF
v_gene: TRBV24-1
d_gene: TRBD2
abundance: many
j_gene: TRBJ2-2

CDR3nt: TGTGCCAGCAGAACAGGAGAGACCTACGAGCAGTACTTC
CDR3aa: CASRTGETYEQYF
v_gene: TRBV27
d_gene: -
abundance: -
j_gene: TRBJ2-7

CDR3nt: TGCGCCAGCAGCGGCCGGGACTCCTACGAGCAGTACTTC
CDR3aa: CASSGRDSYEQYF
v_gene: TRBV4-1
d_gene: -
abundance: -
j_gene: TRBJ2-7

CDR3nt: TGCGCCAGCAGCCCGGGGGACATCCGCAGGACTGAAGCTTTCTTT
CDR3aa: CASSPGDIRRTEAFF
v_gene: TRBV5-1
d_gene: -
abundance: -
j_gene: TRBJ1-1

CDR3nt: TGTGCCAGCAGCTCCGGGGCAAGTAACACTGAAGCTTTCTTT
CDR3aa: CASSSGASNTEAFF
v_gene: TRBV7-2
d_gene: -
abundance: -
j_gene: TRBJ1-1

CDR3nt: TGTGCCAGCAGCTCTCCGGGACAGGGGAATGAAAAACTGTTTTTT
CDR3aa: CASSSPGQGNEKLFF
v_gene: TRBV11-2
d_gene: TRBD1
abundance: -
j_gene: TRBJ1-4

CDR3nt: TGCAGCGTTGAAGGGGGTAGCGGGAAACCCTACAATGAGCAGTTCTTC
CDR3aa: CSVEGGSGKPYNEQFF
v_gene: TRBV29-1
d_gene: TRBD2
abundance: -
j_gene: TRBJ2-1

CDR3nt: TGTGCCAGCAGTGGTACCGGACTAGGTACCTCCTACGAGCAGTACTTC
CDR3aa: CASSGTGLGTSYEQYF
v_gene: TRBV25-1
d_gene: TRBD2
abundance: few
j_gene: TRBJ2-7

CDR3nt: TGTGCCAGCAGGGAACGAGGGGGGACTAGCACAGATACGCAGTATTTT
CDR3aa: CASRERGGTSTDTQYF
v_gene: TRBV6-2/TRBV6-3
d_gene: -
abundance: many
j_gene: TRBJ2-3

CDR3nt: TGTGCCTCAGGGGAGGGGCCCAACACCGGGGAGCTGTTTTTT
CDR3aa: CASGEGPNTGELFF
v_gene: TRBV2
d_gene: -
abundance: many
j_gene: TRBJ2-2

CDR3nt: TGTGCCATCAGTCACGACCTCTCTGGGGCCAACGTCCTGACTTTC
CDR3aa: CAISHDLSGANVLTF
v_gene: TRBV10-3
d_gene: -
abundance: many
j_gene: TRBJ2-6

CDR3nt: TGTGCCAGCGTCAAGTTGCACACCACAATAGCGGGAGCCCCCTACAATGAGCAGTTCTTC
CDR3aa: CASVKLHTTIAGAPYNEQFF
v_gene: TRBV28
d_gene: TRBD2
abundance: many
j_gene: TRBJ2-1

CDR3nt: TGCAGCGTTGAAGGACCGGTCGGGGCCTATGGCTACACCTTC
CDR3aa: CSVEGPVGAYGYTF
v_gene: TRBV29-1
d_gene: -
abundance: few
j_gene: TRBJ1-2

CDR3nt: TGTGCCAGCAGCCAAGAGGGCGCGACCTACGAGCAGTACTTC
CDR3aa: CASSQEGATYEQYF
v_gene: TRBV3-1
d_gene: -
abundance: -
j_gene: TRBJ2-7

CDR3nt: TGCAGTGCTAGAGGAGGGAGTGAAAAACTGTTTTTT
CDR3aa: CSARGGSEKLFF
v_gene: TRBV20-1
d_gene: -
abundance: -
j_gene: TRBJ1-4

CDR3nt: TGTGCCAGCAACCCTATGACTAGGACTAGCACAGATACGCAGTATTTT
CDR3aa: CASNPMTRTSTDTQYF
v_gene: TRBV7-9
d_gene: -
abundance: many
j_gene: TRBJ2-3

CDR3nt: TGCGCCAGCAGCCCACGAGGAGCGGGTGCAGATACGCAGTATTTT
CDR3aa: CASSPRGAGADTQYF
v_gene: TRBV4-3
d_gene: -
abundance: -
j_gene: TRBJ2-3

CDR3nt: TGTGCCATCAGTCGTCGACGGGAGGAGGGCCGCGACAATGAGCAGTTCTTC
CDR3aa: CAISRRREEGRDNEQFF
v_gene: TRBV10-3
d_gene: TRBD2
abundance: -
j_gene: TRBJ2-1

CDR3nt: TGTGCCCGGGAAGCCGGGACAGGCTCCTACGAGCAGTACTTC
CDR3aa: CAREAGTGSYEQYF
v_gene: TRBV2
d_gene: TRBD1
abundance: many
j_gene: TRBJ2-7

CDR3nt: TGTGCCAGCAGCTTCCCCTGGAGAAGTGAAGAGACCCAGTACTTC
CDR3aa: CASSFPWRSEETQYF
v_gene: TRBV7-9
d_gene: -
abundance: many
j_gene: TRBJ2-5

CDR3nt: TGCAGCGGACGGCGGGTCGGTAGCGGGCAATACAATGAGCAGTTCTTC
CDR3aa: CSGRRVGSGQYNEQFF
v_gene: TRBV29-1
d_gene: TRBD2
abundance: many
j_gene: TRBJ2-1

CDR3nt: TGCAGCGTAACTAGCGGGTATTTCAATGAGCAGTTCTTC
CDR3aa: CSVTSGYFNEQFF
v_gene: TRBV29-1
d_gene: TRBD2
abundance: -
j_gene: TRBJ2-1

CDR3nt: TGTGCCAGCAGCTTAGTGTCGGGACGGGCTCCTGGGGCCAACGTCCTGACTTTC
CDR3aa: CASSLVSGRAPGANVLTF
v_gene: TRBV11-2
d_gene: -
abundance: many
j_gene: TRBJ2-6

CDR3nt: TGTGCCAGCAGCCAAATGACTAGCGGGACCTACGAGCAGTACTTC
CDR3aa: CASSQMTSGTYEQYF
v_gene: TRBV3-1
d_gene: TRBD2
abundance: -
j_gene: TRBJ2-7

CDR3nt: TGTGCCAGCTCACCGATGGCCTCATACTATGGCTACACCTTC
CDR3aa: CASSPMASYYGYTF
v_gene: TRBV18
d_gene: -
abundance: -
j_gene: TRBJ1-2

CDR3nt: TGTGCCTGGAGTGTACGTCTAGCCGGCGGGGAGCTGTTTTTT
CDR3aa: CAWSVRLAGGELFF
v_gene: TRBV30
d_gene: -
abundance: many
j_gene: TRBJ2-2

CDR3nt: TGTGCCAGCAGTTACTCGTCAGGGGGGTCCGCTGAAGCTTTCTTT
CDR3aa: CASSYSSGGSAEAFF
v_gene: TRBV6-6
d_gene: TRBD1
abundance: many
j_gene: TRBJ1-1

CDR3nt: TGCGCCAGCAGCCAAGATGGATCTCTCTATGGCTACACCTTC
CDR3aa: CASSQDGSLYGYTF
v_gene: TRBV4-1
d_gene: -
abundance: many
j_gene: TRBJ1-2

CDR3nt: TGTGCTAGTGGACTAGCGGGAGGAGTGGACACCGGGGAGCTGTTTTTT
CDR3aa: CASGLAGGVDTGELFF
v_gene: TRBV12-5
d_gene: TRBD2
abundance: many
j_gene: TRBJ2-2

CDR3nt: TGTGCCTGGAGTCTTGGACATAGCTGGTCGGAGACCCAGTACTTC
CDR3aa: CAWSLGHSWSETQYF
v_gene: TRBV30
d_gene: -
abundance: -
j_gene: TRBJ2-5

CDR3nt: TGTGCCAGCAGTTTGTTTACGGCTAGAGGCGACAATGAGCAGTTCTTC
CDR3aa: CASSLFTARGDNEQFF
v_gene: TRBV28
d_gene: -
abundance: many
j_gene: TRBJ2-1

CDR3nt: TGCGCCAGCAGCTCGGAAGGGTCGGACTATGGCTACACCTTC
CDR3aa: CASSSEGSDYGYTF
v_gene: TRBV5-1
d_gene: -
abundance: few
j_gene: TRBJ1-2

CDR3nt: TGTGCCAGTTCGGACAGGGTGGGTCAGCCCCAGCATTTT
CDR3aa: CASSDRVGQPQHF
v_gene: TRBV19
d_gene: TRBD1
abundance: many
j_gene: TRBJ1-5

CDR3nt: TGTGCCAGCAGCTTATATTTTCTGGAGGGTGAAAGAGGGGTCGGAGGCTACACCTTC
CDR3aa: CASSLYFLEGERGVGGYTF
v_gene: TRBV7-2
d_gene: -
abundance: -
j_gene: TRBJ1-2

CDR3nt: TGTGCCAGCAGCTTGCGCCTAACAGGGTCAGAAGGTCAGCCCCAGCATTTT
CDR3aa: CASSLRLTGSEGQPQHF
v_gene: TRBV5-5
d_gene: -
abundance: -
j_gene: TRBJ1-5